Given below is one T cell receptor (beta chain) in context. This sequence is one base from a far larger clone and is likely a read error. CDR1 and CDR2 from the germline V gene are GTSNPN and SVGIG (reference sequence). The length of the CDR3 is 12 residues. This entry belongs to a study of shared clonotypes between healthy human individuals. Deep-level settings were used for running the assay. The protocol was immunoSEQ multiplex PCR, while the TCRdb copy is restricted to in-frame clones and leaves out a portion. The table records hundreds of thousands of clones, roughly three quarters of them present only once.

Sequencing was done on a sample of PBMCs. The chain joins TRBV30 to TRBJ2-7; D unresolved. This sequence was found in a woman in her 40s in good health. Some clones in this sample may be carry-over from other donors' samples. CDR3: CAFTAAGYGQYF. In nucleotides, the CDR3 is TGTGCCTTCACCGCCGCCGGCTACGGGCAGTACTTC.